Reported below is one T cell receptor beta chain. This record belongs to a study of monozygotic twins with inflammatory bowel disease. Input per TCR library consisted of approximately 3,500 ng of total RNA. TCRdb reprocessed the 5' RACE reads, with one entry per CDR3 protein and no DNA. The sample's table shows some 150,000 distinct CDR3 sequences. Germline lookup yields CDR1 MNHEY and CDR2 SMNVEV (reference sequence). CDR3 length equals 14 residues. The source material was blood. The chain joins TRBV27 to TRBJ1-3; the D gene TCRdb calls, TRBD1, cannot be checked with no DNA. This TCR was sampled from a human donor with ulcerative colitis or Crohn's disease, or a healthy co-twin of an affected twin (not recorded which). CDR3 protein: CASSPRGGKNTIYF.